This T cell receptor beta chain was recorded in a study of blood T cell repertoires in COVID-19. Sequenced by immunoSEQ multiplex PCR; TCRdb stores in-frame clones only, minus some. The sample carries fewer than 200,000 clones, more than 70% recorded once. The V end lost 0 bases, the J end lost 11 bases, and 12 bases lay between the germline ends. CDR1 and CDR2 (germline): MNHEY, SVGAGI. The CDR3 spans 13 residues. This TCR was recovered from a man aged 50 or older who had recovered from COVID-19. The rearrangement links TRBV6-5 to TRBJ2-3; tentative D call: TRBD2 (6 bases). The specimen sequenced was peripheral blood. The CDR3 spells CASSYSLQGGQYF. The DNA for the CDR3 is TGTGCCAGCAGTTACTCTCTGCAGGGAGGGCAGTATTTT.